This paragraph reports one TCR beta chain. Its antigen is unknown. immunoSEQ v3.0 was run at survey level. Sequencing set out to capture roughly 40,000-50,000 T-cell genomes per sample. The protocol was immunoSEQ multiplex PCR, while the TCRdb copy is restricted to in-frame clones and leaves out a portion. The sample yields some 31,000 clones, approximately 80% seen once. CDR1 is MNHNS and CDR2 is SASEGT in the germline V gene. Trimming cost V 4 bases and J 5 bases, with 11 bases left between them. The CDR3 is made up of 13 amino acids. This entry comes from a study of long-term antiretroviral therapy in people with HIV. Study-wide results and caveats: Post-ART samples showed increased diversity that remained below transplant donor control levels. ART adherence, viral resistance and therapy changes went undocumented. Repertoire dominance by clones expanded before ART was seen at all time points.

Sequences were derived from unsorted PBMCs, sampled 3.1 years after starting antiretroviral therapy. This TCR derives from a woman aged 45-65 years with HIV. V gene TRBV6-1 combines with J gene TRBJ2-5, with D possibly TRBD2 on 5 matching bases. For the CDR3, the DNA is TGTGCCAGCAGTGTAAACTCGGGGGAGACCCAGTACTTC. The encoded protein is CASSVNSGETQYF.